The clone carrying this T cell receptor beta chain was counted at least ten times. Its antigen remains unidentified. Trimming left V 2 bases short and J 4 bases short, with 15 bases between. Per the germline V gene, CDR1 is MNHEY and CDR2 is SVGAGI. This CDR3 has 15 amino acids. TCRdb fed the 5' RACE reads into MiXCR, producing one record per CDR3 protein. The sample lists more than 600,000 distinct CDR3 sequences, about 20% occurring once. These data belong to a study of identical twins. Study-wide points: Researchers reported weaker excess twin sharing in beta out-of-frame sequences.

This same sample was also taken into another study, of T cells expressing NK-cell markers.

The sample consisted of PBMCs. J is TRBJ2-7 and V is TRBV6-5; tentative D call: TRBD2 (5 bases). This clonotype was sampled from a woman under 30 in good health. The CDR3, as DNA: TGTGCCAGCAGTTACCTTGGAGGACGTACGTACGAGCAGTACTTC. This encodes CASSYLGGRTYEQYF.